This T cell receptor (beta chain) was identified in a study of blood T cells in healthy people across ages. The study drew donors from healthy Caucasian individuals in Russia aged roughly 6 to 90. Next came a second PCR, run for about 6 to 12 cycles, which used a sample-barcoded 5' primer along with a J-beta primer mix. Each CDR3 protein is one row after TCRdb ran MiXCR on the 5' RACE reads. The sample gives over 1,500,000 distinct CDR3 sequences, about 49% of which show up once; less than 2.5% is in the top ten. This CDR3 has 15 residues. Germline V gives CDR1 SNHLY, CDR2 FYNNEI. Study-level results: A strong correlation between TCR beta diversity and naive T cell percentage was seen.

Comment on this clonotype: Its cognate antigen is unknown.

The rearrangement links TRBV2 to TRBJ2-7; the D gene is possibly TRBD2 (7 bases). The J call may be incorrect, as the DNA end agrees better with TRBJ2-5. The TCR originated in a woman in her 40s in good health. The sample was blood. CDR3 region: CASSFLGGGVETQYF. CDR3 sequence (DNA): TGTGCCAGCAGTTTCCTGGGGGGGGGCGTCGAGACCCAGTACTTC.